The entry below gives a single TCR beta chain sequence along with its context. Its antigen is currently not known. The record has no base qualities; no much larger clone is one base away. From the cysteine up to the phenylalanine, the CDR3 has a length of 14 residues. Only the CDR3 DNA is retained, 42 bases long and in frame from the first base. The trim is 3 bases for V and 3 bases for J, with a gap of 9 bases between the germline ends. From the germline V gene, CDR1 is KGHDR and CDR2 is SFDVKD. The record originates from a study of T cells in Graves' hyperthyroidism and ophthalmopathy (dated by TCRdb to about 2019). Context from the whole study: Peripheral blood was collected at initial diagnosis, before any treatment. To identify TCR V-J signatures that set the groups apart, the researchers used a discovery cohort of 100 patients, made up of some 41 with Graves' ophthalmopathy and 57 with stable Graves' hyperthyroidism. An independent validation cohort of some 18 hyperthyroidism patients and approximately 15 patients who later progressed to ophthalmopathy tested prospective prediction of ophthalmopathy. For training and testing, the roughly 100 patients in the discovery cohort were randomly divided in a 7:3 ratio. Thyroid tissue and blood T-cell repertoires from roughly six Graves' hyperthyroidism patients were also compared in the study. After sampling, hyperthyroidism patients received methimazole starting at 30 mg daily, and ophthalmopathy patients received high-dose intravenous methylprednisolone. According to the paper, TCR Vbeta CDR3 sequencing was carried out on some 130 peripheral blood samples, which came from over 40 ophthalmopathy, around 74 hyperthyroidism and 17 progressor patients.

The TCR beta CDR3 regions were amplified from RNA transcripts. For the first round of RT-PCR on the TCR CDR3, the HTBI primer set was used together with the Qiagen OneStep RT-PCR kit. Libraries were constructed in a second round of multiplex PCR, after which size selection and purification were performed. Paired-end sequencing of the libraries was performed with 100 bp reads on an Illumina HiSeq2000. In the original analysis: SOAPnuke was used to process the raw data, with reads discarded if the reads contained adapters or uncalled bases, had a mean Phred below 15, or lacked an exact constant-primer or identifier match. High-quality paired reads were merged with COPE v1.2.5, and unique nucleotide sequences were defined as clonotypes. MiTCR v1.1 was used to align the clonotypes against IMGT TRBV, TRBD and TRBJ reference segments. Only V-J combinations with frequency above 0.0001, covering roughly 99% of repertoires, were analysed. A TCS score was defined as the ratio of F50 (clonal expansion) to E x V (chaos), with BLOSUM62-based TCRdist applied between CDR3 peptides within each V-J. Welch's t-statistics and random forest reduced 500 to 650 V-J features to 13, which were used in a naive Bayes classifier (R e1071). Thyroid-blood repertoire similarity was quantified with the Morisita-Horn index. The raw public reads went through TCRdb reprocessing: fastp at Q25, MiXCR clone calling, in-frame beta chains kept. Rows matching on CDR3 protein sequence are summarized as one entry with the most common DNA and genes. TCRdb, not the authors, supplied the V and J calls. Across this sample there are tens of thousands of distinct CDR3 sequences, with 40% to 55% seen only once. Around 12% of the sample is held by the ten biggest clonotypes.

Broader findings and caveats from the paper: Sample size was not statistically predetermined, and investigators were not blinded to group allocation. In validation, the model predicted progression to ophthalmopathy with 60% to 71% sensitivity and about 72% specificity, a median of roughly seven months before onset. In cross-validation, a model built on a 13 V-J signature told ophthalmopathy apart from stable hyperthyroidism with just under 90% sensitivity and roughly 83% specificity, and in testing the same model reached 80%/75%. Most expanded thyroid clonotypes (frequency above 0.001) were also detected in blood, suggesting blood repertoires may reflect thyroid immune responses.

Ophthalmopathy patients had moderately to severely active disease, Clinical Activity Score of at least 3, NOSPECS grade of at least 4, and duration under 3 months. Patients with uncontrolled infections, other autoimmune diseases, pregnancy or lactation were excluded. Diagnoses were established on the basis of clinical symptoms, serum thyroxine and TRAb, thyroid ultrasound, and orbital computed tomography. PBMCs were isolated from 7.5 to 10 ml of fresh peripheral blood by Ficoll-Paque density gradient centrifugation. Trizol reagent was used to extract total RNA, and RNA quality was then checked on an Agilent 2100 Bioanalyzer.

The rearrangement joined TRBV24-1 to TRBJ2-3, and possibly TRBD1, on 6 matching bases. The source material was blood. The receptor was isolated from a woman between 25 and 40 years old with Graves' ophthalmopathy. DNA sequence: TGTGCCACCAGTGATCCGGGACAAACAGATACGCAGTATTTT. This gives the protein CATSDPGQTDTQYF.